Shown below are 10 T cell receptor beta chains from a single sample sequenced in a study of T cells after posttransplantation cyclophosphamide. Measured with immunoSEQ multiplex PCR; TCRdb has only the in-frame clones, and not every one. The specimen has approximately 24,000 clones, none found just once. Sequenced sample: PBMCs. The receptors shown here come from a man between 50 and 59 years old in good health, CMV-negative, and a related stem cell transplant donor.

This clone was seen ten or more times. V and J are TRBV11-2 and TRBJ1-5; the D gene is possibly TRBD1 (5 bases). The germline gives CDR1 SGHAT, CDR2 FQNNGV. V was cut by 8 bases and J by 11 bases, with 19 bases left in between. This CDR3 is built from 13 residues. CDR3 amino acids: CASSGGQARAQHF. The CDR3 nucleotides read TGTGCCAGCTCGGGGGGTCAGGCCCGGGCCCAGCATTTT.

The table lists this clone with many counts. The same CDR3 also results from other DNA sequences found in this sample. The chain has TRBV7-3 and TRBJ2-7, with 10 bases fitting TRBD2. Trimming took 5 bases from V and 5 from J; bases not matched to a gene: 18. The CDR3 runs 18 residues. The germline CDR1 and CDR2 sequences are SGHTA and FQGTGA. The CDR3 loop reads CASSRTGVGSGGADEQYF. CDR3 DNA: TGTGCCAGCAGCCGTACAGGGGTTGGCAGCGGGGGGGCCGACGAGCAGTACTTC. The variable domain in full, completed from reference TRBV7-3 and TRBJ2-7, reads GAGVSQTPSNKVTEKGKYVELRCDPISGHTALYWYRQSLGQGPEFLIYFQGTGAADDSGLPNDRFFAVRPEGSVSTLKIQRTERGDSAVYLCASSRTGVGSGGADEQYFGPGTRLTVT.

This clone was detected many times. The J gene is TRBJ2-3, the V gene TRBV6-5; TRBD2 is a possible D gene (6 bases). CDR1 is MNHEY, CDR2 SVGAGI, per germline. The CDR3 consists of 14 residues. The germline V and J ends were trimmed by 10 bases and 0 bases, with 14 bases remaining between them. CDR3 protein: CATRAGLSTDTQYF. In DNA, the CDR3 is TGTGCCACGCGGGCGGGGCTAAGCACAGATACGCAGTATTTT.

This clone was seen at least ten times. The chain joins TRBV6-1 to TRBJ1-1, with TRBD1 matching over 8 bases. This CDR3 is 15 amino acids long. CDR1 is MNHNS, CDR2 SASEGT, per germline. Germline trimming cut 6 bases from V and 3 bases from J; bases unmatched to any gene: 9. CDR3 DNA sequence: TGTGCCAGCAGAGACGGACAGGGCCGGGACACTGAAGCTTTCTTT. It translates to CASRDGQGRDTEAFF.

Ten or more counts support this clone. The chain joins TRBV19 to TRBJ2-2, with D tentatively TRBD2 (6 bases). The CDR3 sequence is 15 residues long. CDR1 LNHDA and CDR2 SQIVND come from the germline V gene (reference sequence). V was trimmed by 7 bases and J by 5 bases, leaving 17 bases between them. The DNA for the CDR3 is TGTGCCAGTACCCCAAGGGCGGGACCTACCGGGGAGCTGTTTTTT. This translates into CASTPRAGPTGELFF.

This clone was counted ten times or more. CDR3 region: CASSLEAGRGRAEAFF. CDR3 coding DNA: TGCGCCAGCAGCCTGGAGGCGGGCAGGGGGCGGGCTGAAGCTTTCTTT. This chain uses TRBV5-1 with TRBJ1-1, with 8 bases that match TRBD1. After removal of 4 bases from V and 6 bases from J, the junction contained 14 bases not matched to a gene. From germline, CDR1 is SGHRS and CDR2 YFSETQ. There are 16 residues in the CDR3.

This clone was counted ten times or more. The chain recombines TRBV5-4 with TRBJ2-1; 8 nucleotides align to TRBD2. CDR1 is SGHNT, CDR2 YYREEE, per germline (reference sequence). The CDR3 is made up of 15 amino acids. V lost 5 bases and J lost 9; bases outside the gene matches: 13. CDR3: CASSFAGGRFLEQFF. The CDR3 DNA follows: TGTGCCAGCAGTTTTGCGGGGGGACGTTTTCTTGAGCAGTTCTTC.

The table lists this clone with many counts. The chain employs TRBV18 and TRBJ2-3; TRBD1 aligns across 7 bases. V shed 0 bases and J 1 base; nucleotides not matched to a gene: 4. Germline CDR1 and CDR2: KGHSH and LQKENI. This CDR3 has 16 amino acids. This CDR3 reads CASSPPNRGGTDTQYF. CDR3 nucleotides: TGTGCCAGCTCACCACCGAACAGGGGTGGCACAGATACGCAGTATTTT.

At least ten counts were recorded for this clone. The chain is built from TRBV6-4 and TRBJ2-7, with a tentative D call TRBD1 (6 bases). Per the germline V gene, CDR1 is MRHNA and CDR2 is SNTAGT. This CDR3 is built from 15 residues. Deletions cut 3 bases from V and 7 bases from J, with 19 bases between. Here the CDR3 reads CASSEHGGSSSEQYF. The CDR3 DNA reads TGTGCCAGCAGTGAACATGGGGGCTCTTCAAGTGAGCAGTACTTC.

The table lists this clone with many counts. The J gene is TRBJ1-1, the V gene TRBV29-1; the D is unclear. The CDR3 is 13 amino acids. Germline V gives CDR1 SQVTM, CDR2 ANQGSEA. The V end lost 6 bases, the J end lost 6 bases, and 17 bases lay between the germline ends. The CDR3 DNA reads TGCAGCGTGGAGGTAGGGAGCGGGGCTGAAGCTTTCTTT. The encoded protein is CSVEVGSGAEAFF.